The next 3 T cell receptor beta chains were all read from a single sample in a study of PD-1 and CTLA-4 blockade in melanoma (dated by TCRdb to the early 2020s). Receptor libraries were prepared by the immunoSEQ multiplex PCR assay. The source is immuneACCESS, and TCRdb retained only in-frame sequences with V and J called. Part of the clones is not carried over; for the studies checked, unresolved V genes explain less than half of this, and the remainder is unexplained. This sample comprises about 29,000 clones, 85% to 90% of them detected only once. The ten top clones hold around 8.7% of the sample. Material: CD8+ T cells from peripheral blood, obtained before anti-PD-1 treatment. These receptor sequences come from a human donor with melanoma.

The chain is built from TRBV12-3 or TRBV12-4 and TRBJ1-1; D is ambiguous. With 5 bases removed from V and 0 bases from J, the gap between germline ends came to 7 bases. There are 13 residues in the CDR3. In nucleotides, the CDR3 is TGTGCCAGCAGTCTTGGGCTGAACACTGAAGCTTTCTTT. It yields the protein CASSLGLNTEAFF.

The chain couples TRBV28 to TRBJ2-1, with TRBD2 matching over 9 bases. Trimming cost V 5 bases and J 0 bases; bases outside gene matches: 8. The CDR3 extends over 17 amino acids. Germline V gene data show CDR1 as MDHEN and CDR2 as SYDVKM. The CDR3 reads CASSPGLARSSYNEQFF. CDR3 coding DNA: TGTGCCAGCAGTCCGGGACTAGCCAGGAGCTCCTACAATGAGCAGTTCTTC. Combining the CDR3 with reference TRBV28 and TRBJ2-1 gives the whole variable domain DVKVTQSSRYLVKRTGEKVFLECVQDMDHENMFWYRQDPGLGLRLIYFSYDVKMKEKGDIPEGYSVSREKKERFSLILESASTNQTSMYLCASSPGLARSSYNEQFFGPGTRLTVL.

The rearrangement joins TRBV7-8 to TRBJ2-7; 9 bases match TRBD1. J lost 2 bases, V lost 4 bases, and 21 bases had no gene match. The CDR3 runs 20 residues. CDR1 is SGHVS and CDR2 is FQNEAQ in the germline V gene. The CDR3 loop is CASSYNIRGQGLSGPYEQYF. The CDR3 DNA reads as TGTGCCAGCAGCTATAATATAAGGGGACAGGGCCTCTCTGGCCCCTACGAGCAGTACTTC.